The 16 T cell receptor beta chains presented below share a single source sample, sequenced in a study of monozygotic twins with inflammatory bowel disease. TCRdb re-called the 5' RACE reads; one entry per CDR3 protein, DNA not given. The sample totals approximately 400,000 distinct CDR3 sequences. The sample was blood. The source is a human donor with ulcerative colitis or Crohn's disease, or a healthy co-twin of an affected twin (not recorded which).

The J gene is TRBJ2-7, the V gene TRBV3-1; as DNA is missing, the TRBD2 call by TCRdb cannot be tested. Germline CDR1 reads LGHDT; CDR2 reads YNNKEL (reference sequence). This CDR3 has 16 residues. The CDR3 reads CASSLQGTSGIYEQYF.

The chain joins TRBV27 to TRBJ2-5; TCRdb's D call, TRBD1, is unchecked because there is no DNA. CDR1 is MNHEY, CDR2 SMNVEV, per germline (reference sequence). The CDR3 totals 16 residues. CDR3 loop: CASSLSYRGRSKTQYF.

J is TRBJ2-2 and V is TRBV3-1; TCRdb selects TRBD1, and the lack of DNA leaves this call unchecked. Germline V gene sequence: CDR1 LGHDT, CDR2 YNNKEL (reference sequence). This CDR3 has 17 amino acids. This CDR3 reads CASRDRGRRGSTGELFF.

This chain links TRBV5-1 with TRBJ2-5; the TRBD1 assignment by TCRdb is unverifiable without DNA. CDR1 and CDR2 (germline): SGHRS, YFSETQ. The CDR3 runs to 15 residues. This CDR3 is CASRPTGQGWETQYF.

The chain's CDR3 is CASSLGGFNEKLFF. J is TRBJ1-4 and V is TRBV5-1. CDR3 length equals 14 residues. Germline CDR1 reads SGHRS; CDR2 reads YFSETQ.

This chain links TRBV5-1 with TRBJ1-1; lacking DNA, the TRBD1 call made by TCRdb goes unchecked. CDR1 SGHRS and CDR2 YFSETQ come from the germline V gene. The CDR3 sequence is 15 residues long. CDR3 sequence reads: CASSPRGGSNTEAFF. Full variable domain (remainder filled in from reference TRBV5-1 and TRBJ1-1): KAGVTQTPRYLIKTRGQQVTLSCSPISGHRSVSWYQQTPGQGLQFLFEYFSETQRNKGNFPGRFSGRQFSNSRSEMNVSTLELGDSALYLCASSPRGGSNTEAFFGQGTRLTVV.

The gene calls are TRBV20-1 and TRBJ2-3; the D call from TCRdb, TRBD2, cannot be confirmed without DNA. The germline V gene has CDR1 DFQATT and CDR2 SNEGSKA (reference sequence). The CDR3 loop spans 16 amino acids. The CDR3: CSARDPAGGPADTQYF.

The chain carries TRBV7-6 and TRBJ2-5; TCRdb lists TRBD1, though no DNA is available to test this call. This CDR3 has 14 residues. Germline V gene lookup returns CDR1 SGHVS and CDR2 FNYEAQ. CDR3 amino acids: CASRKDRGGETQYF.

The rearrangement links TRBV10-3 to TRBJ1-3; TCRdb calls TRBD1, which cannot be checked without DNA. This CDR3 contains 13 residues. Germline V CDR1 and CDR2: ENHRY, SYGVKD. The CDR3 region is CAISVAPRNTIYF.

The chain recombines TRBV7-6 with TRBJ2-2; lacking DNA, the TRBD2 call made by TCRdb goes unchecked. Germline V gene data show CDR1 as SGHVS and CDR2 as FNYEAQ. The length of the CDR3 is 19 residues. Here the CDR3 reads CASSLDGSWTSGRTGELFF. Variable domain in full (rest from reference TRBV7-6 and TRBJ2-2): GAGVSQSPRYKVTKRGQDVALRCDPISGHVSLYWYRQALGQGPEFLTYFNYEAQQDKSGLPNDRFSAERPEGSISTLTIQRTEQRDSAMYRCASSLDGSWTSGRTGELFFGEGSRLTVL.

The chain links TRBV6-5 to TRBJ1-2; with no DNA, the TCRdb D assignment of TRBD1 cannot be verified. The CDR3 has 15 amino acids. Germline V CDR1 and CDR2: MNHEY, SVGAGI. Here the CDR3 reads CASTGTGEAGSGYTF.

The CDR3 protein is CASSPPGVAGGPGYNEQFF. The gene calls are TRBV18 and TRBJ2-1; TCRdb calls TRBD2, which cannot be checked without DNA. Germline V gives CDR1 KGHSH, CDR2 LQKENI. The CDR3 has 19 amino acids.

The chain joins TRBV18 to TRBJ1-1; absent DNA, TCRdb's TRBD1 call cannot be checked. Germline V lookup: CDR1 KGHSH, CDR2 LQKENI. This CDR3 contains 15 residues. CDR3 sequence: CASSLEGAKNTEAFF.

This chain links TRBV19 with TRBJ1-5. CDR1 is LNHDA and CDR2 is SQIVND in the germline V gene (reference sequence). CDR3 length: 14 amino acids. This chain's CDR3 is CASSIDRGDWPQHF.

This chain connects TRBV5-1 to TRBJ2-7; the D gene TCRdb calls, TRBD1, cannot be checked with no DNA. The germline V gene has CDR1 SGHRS and CDR2 YFSETQ. The CDR3 runs to 14 residues. CDR3 residues: CASSPADRYYEQYF.

The chain carries TRBV14 and TRBJ2-3; with no DNA, the TCRdb D assignment of TRBD2 cannot be verified. Germline lookup yields CDR1 SGHDN and CDR2 FVKESK. This CDR3 has 15 residues. The CDR3 is CASSQEGLGGDTQYF. Combining the CDR3 with reference TRBV14 and TRBJ2-3 gives the whole variable domain EAGVTQFPSHSVIEKGQTVTLRCDPISGHDNLYWYRRVMGKEIKFLLHFVKESKQDESGMPNNRFLAERTGGTYSTLKVQPAELEDSGVYFCASSQEGLGGDTQYFGPGTRLTVL.